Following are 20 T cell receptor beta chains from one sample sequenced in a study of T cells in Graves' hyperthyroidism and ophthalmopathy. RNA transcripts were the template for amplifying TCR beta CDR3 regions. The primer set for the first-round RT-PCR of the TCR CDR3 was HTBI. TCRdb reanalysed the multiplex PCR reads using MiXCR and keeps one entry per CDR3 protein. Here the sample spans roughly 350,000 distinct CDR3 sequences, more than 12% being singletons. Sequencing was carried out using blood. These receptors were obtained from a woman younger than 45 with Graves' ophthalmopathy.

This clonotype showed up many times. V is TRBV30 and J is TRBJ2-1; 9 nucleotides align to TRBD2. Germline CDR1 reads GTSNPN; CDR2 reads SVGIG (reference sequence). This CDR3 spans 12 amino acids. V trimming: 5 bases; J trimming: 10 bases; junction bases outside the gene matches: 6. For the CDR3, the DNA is TGTGCCTGGGGAGGGACTAGCAACGAGCAGTTCTTC. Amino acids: CAWGGTSNEQFF.

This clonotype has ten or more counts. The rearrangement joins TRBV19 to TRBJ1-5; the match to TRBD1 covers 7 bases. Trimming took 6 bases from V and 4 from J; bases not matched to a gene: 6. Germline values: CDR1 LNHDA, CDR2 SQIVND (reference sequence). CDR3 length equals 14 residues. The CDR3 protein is CASRRTGGNQPQHF. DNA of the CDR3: TGTGCCAGTAGAAGGACAGGTGGAAATCAGCCCCAGCATTTT.

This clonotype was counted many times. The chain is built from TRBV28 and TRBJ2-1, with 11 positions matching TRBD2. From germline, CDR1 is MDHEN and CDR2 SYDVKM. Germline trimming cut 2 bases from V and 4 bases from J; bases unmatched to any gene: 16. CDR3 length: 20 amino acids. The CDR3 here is CASSLPPVRSLAGGYNEQFF. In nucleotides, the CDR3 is TGTGCCAGCAGTTTACCCCCCGTACGGAGTCTAGCGGGGGGTTACAATGAGCAGTTCTTC. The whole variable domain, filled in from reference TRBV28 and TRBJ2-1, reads DVKVTQSSRYLVKRTGEKVFLECVQDMDHENMFWYRQDPGLGLRLIYFSYDVKMKEKGDIPEGYSVSREKKERFSLILESASTNQTSMYLCASSLPPVRSLAGGYNEQFFGPGTRLTVL.

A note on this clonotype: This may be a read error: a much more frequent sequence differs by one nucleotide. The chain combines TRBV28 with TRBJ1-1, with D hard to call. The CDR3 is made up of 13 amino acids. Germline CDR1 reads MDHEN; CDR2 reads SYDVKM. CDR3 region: CAGSLGPPREAFF. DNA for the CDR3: TGTGCCGGCAGTTTAGGTCCCCCCAGGGAAGCTTTCTTT.

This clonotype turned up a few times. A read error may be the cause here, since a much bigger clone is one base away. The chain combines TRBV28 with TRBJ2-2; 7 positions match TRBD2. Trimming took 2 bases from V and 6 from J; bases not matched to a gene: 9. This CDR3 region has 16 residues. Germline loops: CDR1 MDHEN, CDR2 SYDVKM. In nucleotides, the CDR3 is TGTGCCAGCAGTTTACGGGGGAGGGTGGATCCCGGGGAGCTGTTTTTT. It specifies CASSLRGRVDPGELFF.

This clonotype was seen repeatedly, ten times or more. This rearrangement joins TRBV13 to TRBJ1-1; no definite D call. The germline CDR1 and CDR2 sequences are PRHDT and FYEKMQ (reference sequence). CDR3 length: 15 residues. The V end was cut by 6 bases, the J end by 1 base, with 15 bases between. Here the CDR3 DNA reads TGTGCCAGCAGTAGGCCGACCCTAGGGAACACTGAAGCTTTCTTT. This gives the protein CASSRPTLGNTEAFF.

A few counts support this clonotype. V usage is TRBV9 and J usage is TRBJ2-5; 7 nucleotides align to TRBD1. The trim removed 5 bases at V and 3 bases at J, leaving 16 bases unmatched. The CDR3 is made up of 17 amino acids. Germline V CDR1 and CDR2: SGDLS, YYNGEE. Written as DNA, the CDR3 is TGTGCCAGCAGTCCAGGGATATCGGGGACAGTAGAAGAGACCCAGTACTTC. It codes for CASSPGISGTVEETQYF.

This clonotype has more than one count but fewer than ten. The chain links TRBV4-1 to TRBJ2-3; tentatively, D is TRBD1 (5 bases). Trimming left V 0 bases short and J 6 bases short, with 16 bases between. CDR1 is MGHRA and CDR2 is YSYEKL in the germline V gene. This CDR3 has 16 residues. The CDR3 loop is CASSQDWGRDGDTQYF. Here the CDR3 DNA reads TGCGCCAGCAGCCAAGATTGGGGCAGGGATGGGGATACGCAGTATTTT.

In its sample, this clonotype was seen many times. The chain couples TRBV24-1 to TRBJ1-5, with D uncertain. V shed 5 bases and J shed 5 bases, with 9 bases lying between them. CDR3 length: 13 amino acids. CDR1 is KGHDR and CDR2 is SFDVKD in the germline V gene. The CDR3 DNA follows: TGTGCCACCAGTGGGGCCGTCGATCAGCCCCAGCATTTT. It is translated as CATSGAVDQPQHF.

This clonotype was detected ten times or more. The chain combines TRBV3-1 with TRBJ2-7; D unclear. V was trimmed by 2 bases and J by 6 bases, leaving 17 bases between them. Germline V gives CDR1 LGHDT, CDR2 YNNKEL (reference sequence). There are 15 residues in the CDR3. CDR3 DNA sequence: TGTGCCAGCAGCCAAACCGTGGACCCTGGCGGCGAGCAGTACTTC. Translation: CASSQTVDPGGEQYF.

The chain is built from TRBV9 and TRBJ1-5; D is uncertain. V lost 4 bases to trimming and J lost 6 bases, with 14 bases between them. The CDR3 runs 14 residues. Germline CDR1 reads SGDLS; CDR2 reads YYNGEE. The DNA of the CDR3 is TGTGCCAGCAGCCCTGGGATCCTCCGTCAGCCCCAGCATTTT. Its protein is CASSPGILRQPQHF.

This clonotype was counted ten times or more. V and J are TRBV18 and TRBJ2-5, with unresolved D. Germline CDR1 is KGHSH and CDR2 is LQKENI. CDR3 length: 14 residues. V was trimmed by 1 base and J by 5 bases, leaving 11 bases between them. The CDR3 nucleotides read TGTGCCAGCTCACCACGGACGGTGGGGGAGACCCAGTACTTC. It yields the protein CASSPRTVGETQYF.

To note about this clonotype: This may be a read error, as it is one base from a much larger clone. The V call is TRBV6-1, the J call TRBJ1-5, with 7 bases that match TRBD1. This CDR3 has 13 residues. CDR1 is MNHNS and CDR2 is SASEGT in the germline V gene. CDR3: CVSSDRVGGPQHF. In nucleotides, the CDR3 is TGTGTCAGCAGTGACAGGGTCGGTGGGCCCCAGCATTTT.

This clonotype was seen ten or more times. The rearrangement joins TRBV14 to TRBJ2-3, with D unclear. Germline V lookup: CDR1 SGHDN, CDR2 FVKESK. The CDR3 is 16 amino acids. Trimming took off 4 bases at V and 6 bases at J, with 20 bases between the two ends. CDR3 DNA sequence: TGTGCCAGCAGCCCATACCCAACGTCATTCAGGGATACGCAGTATTTT. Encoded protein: CASSPYPTSFRDTQYF.

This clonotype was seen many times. CDR3: CASSAQGGSNQPQHF. CDR3 bases: TGTGCCAGCAGCGCTCAGGGGGGTAGCAATCAGCCCCAGCATTTT. This chain links TRBV28 with TRBJ1-5; TRBD1 aligns across 7 bases. This CDR3 region has 15 residues. Looked up from germline, CDR1 is MDHEN and CDR2 is SYDVKM. Germline trimming cut 6 bases from V and 0 bases from J; bases unmatched to any gene: 5.

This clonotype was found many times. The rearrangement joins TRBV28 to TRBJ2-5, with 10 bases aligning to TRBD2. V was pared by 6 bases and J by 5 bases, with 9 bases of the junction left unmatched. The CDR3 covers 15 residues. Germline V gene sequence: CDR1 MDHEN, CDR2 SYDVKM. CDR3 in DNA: TGTGCCAGCAGAAAAAGCGGGGGGGCCTGGGAGACCCAGTACTTC. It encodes CASRKSGGAWETQYF.

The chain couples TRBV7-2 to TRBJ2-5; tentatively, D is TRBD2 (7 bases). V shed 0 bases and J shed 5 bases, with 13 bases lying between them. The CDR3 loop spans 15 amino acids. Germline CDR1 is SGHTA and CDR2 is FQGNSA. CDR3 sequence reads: CASSLAAGANETQYF. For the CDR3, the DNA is TGTGCCAGCAGCTTAGCGGCGGGGGCTAATGAGACCCAGTACTTC.

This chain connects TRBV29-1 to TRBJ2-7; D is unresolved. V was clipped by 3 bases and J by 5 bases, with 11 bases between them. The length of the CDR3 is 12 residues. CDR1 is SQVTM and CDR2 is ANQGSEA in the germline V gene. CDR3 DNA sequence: TGCAGCGTTGAGGTTAGCTACCACGAGCAGTACTTC. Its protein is CSVEVSYHEQYF.

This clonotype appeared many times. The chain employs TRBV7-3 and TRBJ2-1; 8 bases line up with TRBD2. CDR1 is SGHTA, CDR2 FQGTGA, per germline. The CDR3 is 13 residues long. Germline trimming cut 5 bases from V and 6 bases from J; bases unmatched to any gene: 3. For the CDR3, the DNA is TGTGCCAGCAGCCCCGGGACTAGCAATGAGCAGTTCTTC. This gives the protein CASSPGTSNEQFF.

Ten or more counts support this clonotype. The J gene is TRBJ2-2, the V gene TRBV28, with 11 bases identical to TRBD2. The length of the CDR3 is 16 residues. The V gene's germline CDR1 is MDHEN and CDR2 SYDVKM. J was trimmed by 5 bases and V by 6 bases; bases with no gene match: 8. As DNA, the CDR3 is TGTGCCAGCAGACGATCCGGGACTAGCGGAACCGGGGAGCTGTTTTTT. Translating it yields CASRRSGTSGTGELFF.